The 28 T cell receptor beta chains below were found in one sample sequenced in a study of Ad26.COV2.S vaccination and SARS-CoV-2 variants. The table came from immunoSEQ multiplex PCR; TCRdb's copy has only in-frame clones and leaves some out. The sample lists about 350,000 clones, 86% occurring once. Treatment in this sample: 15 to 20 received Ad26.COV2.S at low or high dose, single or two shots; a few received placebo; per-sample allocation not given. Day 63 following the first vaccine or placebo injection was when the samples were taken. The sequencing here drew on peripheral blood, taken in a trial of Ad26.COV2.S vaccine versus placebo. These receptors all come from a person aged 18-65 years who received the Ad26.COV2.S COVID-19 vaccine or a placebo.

In nucleotides, the CDR3 is TGTGCCAGCAGCTTCGGACAGGGCCCCGCGCGGAACACTGAAGCTTTCTTT. Translation gives CASSFGQGPARNTEAFF. The chain employs TRBV7-9 and TRBJ1-1; 8 nucleotides align to TRBD1. The V segment lost 3 bases and the J segment 1 base; nucleotides outside the gene matches: 10. The CDR3 has 17 residues. The germline CDR1 and CDR2 sequences are SEHNR and FQNEAQ (reference sequence).

CDR3 protein: CASRRGSADTQYF. The CDR3 coding sequence is TGTGCCAGTAGAAGAGGGTCCGCAGATACGCAGTATTTT. The chain joins TRBV19 to TRBJ2-3; D may be TRBD2 (5 bases). V lost 6 bases and J lost 4, with 11 bases in between. The CDR3 consists of 13 residues. The V gene's germline CDR1 is LNHDA and CDR2 SQIVND (reference sequence).

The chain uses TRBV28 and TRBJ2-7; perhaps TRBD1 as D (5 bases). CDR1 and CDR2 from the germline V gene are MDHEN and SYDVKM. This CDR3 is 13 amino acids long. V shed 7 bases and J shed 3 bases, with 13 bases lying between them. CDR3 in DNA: TGTGCCAGCACCCCCCCCGGACACTACGAGCAGTACTTC. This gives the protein CASTPPGHYEQYF.

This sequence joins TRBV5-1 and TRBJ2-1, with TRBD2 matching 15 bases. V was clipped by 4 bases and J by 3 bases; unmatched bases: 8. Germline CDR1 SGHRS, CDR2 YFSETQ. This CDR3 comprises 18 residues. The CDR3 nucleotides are TGCGCCAGCAGCACAGGGACTAGCGGGGGGATTGGCTACAATGAGCAGTTCTTC. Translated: CASSTGTSGGIGYNEQFF. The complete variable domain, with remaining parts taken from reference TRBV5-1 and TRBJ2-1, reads KAGVTQTPRYLIKTRGQQVTLSCSPISGHRSVSWYQQTPGQGLQFLFEYFSETQRNKGNFPGRFSGRQFSNSRSEMNVSTLELGDSALYLCASSTGTSGGIGYNEQFFGPGTRLTVL.

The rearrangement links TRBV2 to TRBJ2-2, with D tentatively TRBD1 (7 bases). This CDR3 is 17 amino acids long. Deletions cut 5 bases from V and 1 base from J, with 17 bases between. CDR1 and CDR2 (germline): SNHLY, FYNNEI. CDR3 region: CASSRTGGDWNTGELFF. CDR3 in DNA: TGTGCCAGCAGTCGGACAGGAGGGGACTGGAACACCGGGGAGCTGTTTTTT.

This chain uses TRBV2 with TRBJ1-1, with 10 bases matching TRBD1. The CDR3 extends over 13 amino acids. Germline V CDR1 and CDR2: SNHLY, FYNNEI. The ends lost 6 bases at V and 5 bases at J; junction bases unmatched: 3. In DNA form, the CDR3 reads TGTGCCAGCAGGAGGACAGGGGGGACTGAAGCTTTCTTT. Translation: CASRRTGGTEAFF.

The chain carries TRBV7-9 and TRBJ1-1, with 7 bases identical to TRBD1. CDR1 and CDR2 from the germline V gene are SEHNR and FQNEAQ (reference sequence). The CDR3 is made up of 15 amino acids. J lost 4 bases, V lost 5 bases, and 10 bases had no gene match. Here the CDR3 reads CASSTTGTVGTEAFF. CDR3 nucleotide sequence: TGTGCCAGCAGCACTACCGGGACAGTAGGCACTGAAGCTTTCTTT.

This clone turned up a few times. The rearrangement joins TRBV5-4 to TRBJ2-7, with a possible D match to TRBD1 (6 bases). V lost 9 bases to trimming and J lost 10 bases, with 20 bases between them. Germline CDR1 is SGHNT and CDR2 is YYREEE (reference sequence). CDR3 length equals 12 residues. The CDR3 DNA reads TGTGCCACCCAACTCCCAAGGGGGAGACAGTACTTC. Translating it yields CATQLPRGRQYF.

CDR3 DNA sequence: TGTGCCACCAGTGATCCGGGACAGGGGAAGAACGAGCAGTACTTC. Translating gives CATSDPGQGKNEQYF. V is TRBV24-1 and J is TRBJ2-7; 10 bases are shared with TRBD1. J lost 5 bases, V lost 3 bases, and 6 bases had no gene match. This CDR3 is built from 15 residues. CDR1 is KGHDR, CDR2 SFDVKD, per germline.

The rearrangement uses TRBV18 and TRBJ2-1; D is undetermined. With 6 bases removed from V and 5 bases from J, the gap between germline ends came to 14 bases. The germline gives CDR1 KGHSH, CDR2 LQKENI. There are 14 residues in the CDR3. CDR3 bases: TGTGCCAGCTCCTACGTCAATATCAACAATGAGCAGTTCTTC. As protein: CASSYVNINNEQFF.

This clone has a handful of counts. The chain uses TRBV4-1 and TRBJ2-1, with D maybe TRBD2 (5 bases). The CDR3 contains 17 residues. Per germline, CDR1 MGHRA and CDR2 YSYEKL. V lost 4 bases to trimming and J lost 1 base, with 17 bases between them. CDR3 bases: TGCGCCAGCAGCCCCGGTTCGTGGCTAGCATCCTACAATGAGCAGTTCTTC. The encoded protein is CASSPGSWLASYNEQFF.

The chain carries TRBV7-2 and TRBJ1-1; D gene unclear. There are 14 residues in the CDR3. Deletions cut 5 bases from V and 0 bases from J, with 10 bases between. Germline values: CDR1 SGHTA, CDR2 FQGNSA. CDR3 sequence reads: CASSRYSLNTEAFF. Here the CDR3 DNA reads TGTGCCAGCAGCCGGTACTCCCTGAACACTGAAGCTTTCTTT. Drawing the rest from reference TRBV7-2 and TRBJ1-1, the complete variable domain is GAGVSQSPSNKVTEKGKDVELRCDPISGHTALYWYRQSLGQGLEFLIYFQGNSAPDKSGLPSDRFSAERTGGSVSTLTIQRTQQEDSAVYLCASSRYSLNTEAFFGQGTRLTVV.

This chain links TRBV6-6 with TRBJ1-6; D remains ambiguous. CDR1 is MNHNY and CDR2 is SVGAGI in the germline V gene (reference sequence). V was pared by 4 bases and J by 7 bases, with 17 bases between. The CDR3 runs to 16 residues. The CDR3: CASSFPSAQRNSPLHF. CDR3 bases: TGTGCCAGCAGTTTCCCCTCGGCGCAACGAAATTCACCCCTCCACTTT.

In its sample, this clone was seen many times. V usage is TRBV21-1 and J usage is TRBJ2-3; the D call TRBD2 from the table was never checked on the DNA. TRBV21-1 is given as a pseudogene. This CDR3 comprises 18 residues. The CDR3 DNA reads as TGTGCCAGCAGCAAAGAAGGACAGCGGGGCCCCAGCACAGATACGCAGTATTTT. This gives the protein CASSKEGQRGPSTDTQYF.

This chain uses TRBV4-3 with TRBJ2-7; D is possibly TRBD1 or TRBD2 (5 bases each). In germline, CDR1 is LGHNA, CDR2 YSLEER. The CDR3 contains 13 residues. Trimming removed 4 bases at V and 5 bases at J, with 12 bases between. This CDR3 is CASSPGEGHEQYF. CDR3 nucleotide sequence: TGCGCCAGCAGCCCCGGAGAGGGGCACGAGCAGTACTTC.

The CDR3 is CASSTSLLRRTPDTQYF. The CDR3 coding sequence is TGTGCCAGCAGCACTTCTTTGTTGCGTCGGACACCAGATACGCAGTATTTT. The chain employs TRBV11-2 and TRBJ2-3; D is perhaps TRBD1 (5 bases). Germline-derived CDR1 and CDR2 are SGHAT and FQNNGV. V was cut by 5 bases and J by 4 bases, with 22 bases left in between. The CDR3 has 17 amino acids.

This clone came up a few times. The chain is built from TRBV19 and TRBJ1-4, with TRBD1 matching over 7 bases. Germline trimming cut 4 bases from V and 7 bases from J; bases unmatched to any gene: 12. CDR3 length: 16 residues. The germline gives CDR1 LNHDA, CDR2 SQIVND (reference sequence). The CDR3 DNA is TGTGCCAGTAGTACCCGCCTGGACAGGCCTGGTGAAAAACTGTTTTTT. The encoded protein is CASSTRLDRPGEKLFF.

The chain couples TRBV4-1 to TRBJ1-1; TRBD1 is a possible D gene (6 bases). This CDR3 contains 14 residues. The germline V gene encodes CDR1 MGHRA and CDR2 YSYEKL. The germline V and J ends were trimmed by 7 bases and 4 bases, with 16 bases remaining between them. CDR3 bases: TGCGCCAGCACAGGGGCCGCGAGGAGCACTGAAGCTTTCTTT. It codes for CASTGAARSTEAFF.

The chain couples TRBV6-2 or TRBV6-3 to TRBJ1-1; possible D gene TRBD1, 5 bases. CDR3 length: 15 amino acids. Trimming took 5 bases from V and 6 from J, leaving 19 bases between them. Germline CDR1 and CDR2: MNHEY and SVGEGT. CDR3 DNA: TGTGCCAGCAGTAACCCTACCGGGGGGGGACCTGAAGCTTTCTTT. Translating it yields CASSNPTGGGPEAFF.

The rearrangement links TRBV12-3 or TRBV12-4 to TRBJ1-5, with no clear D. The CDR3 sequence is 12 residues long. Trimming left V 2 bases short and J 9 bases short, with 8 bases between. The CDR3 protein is CASSLNPSPQHF. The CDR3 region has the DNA TGTGCCAGCAGTTTAAACCCATCGCCCCAGCATTTT.

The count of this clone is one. As DNA, the CDR3 is TGTGCCAGCAGCTTTCAGGGGGCACCGTACAATGAGCAGTTCTTC. Translating gives CASSFQGAPYNEQFF. The J gene is TRBJ2-1, the V gene TRBV11-2; TRBD1 agrees at 8 bases. The CDR3 has 15 residues. The V gene's germline CDR1 is SGHAT and CDR2 FQNNGV. The V segment lost 3 bases and the J segment 4 bases; nucleotides outside the gene matches: 5.

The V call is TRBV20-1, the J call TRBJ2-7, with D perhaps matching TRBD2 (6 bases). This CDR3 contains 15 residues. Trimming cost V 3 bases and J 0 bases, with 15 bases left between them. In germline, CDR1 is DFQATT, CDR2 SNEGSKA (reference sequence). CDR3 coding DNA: TGCAGTGCTAGTTTCTACGGGGGTAGCTCCTACGAGCAGTACTTC. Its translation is CSASFYGGSSYEQYF.

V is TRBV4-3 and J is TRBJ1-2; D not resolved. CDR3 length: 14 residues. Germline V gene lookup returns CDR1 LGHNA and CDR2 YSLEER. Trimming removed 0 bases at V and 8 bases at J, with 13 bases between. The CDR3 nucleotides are TGCGCCAGCAGCCAAGAGTTCGGTTTTGCAGGCTACACCTTC. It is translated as CASSQEFGFAGYTF.

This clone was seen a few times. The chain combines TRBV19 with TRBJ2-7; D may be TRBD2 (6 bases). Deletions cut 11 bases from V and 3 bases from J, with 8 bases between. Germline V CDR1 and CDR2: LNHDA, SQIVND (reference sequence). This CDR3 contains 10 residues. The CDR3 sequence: CAVGGYEQYF. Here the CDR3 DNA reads TGTGCCGTCGGGGGCTACGAGCAGTACTTC.

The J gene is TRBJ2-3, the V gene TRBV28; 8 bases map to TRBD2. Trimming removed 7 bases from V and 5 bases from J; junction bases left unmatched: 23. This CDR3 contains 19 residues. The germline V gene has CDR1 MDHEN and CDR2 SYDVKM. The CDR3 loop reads CASTPGRGAVSIRGDTQYF. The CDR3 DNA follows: TGTGCCAGCACCCCCGGGCGGGGGGCAGTATCAATAAGGGGAGATACGCAGTATTTT.

The chain's CDR3 is CASSPQRIPPGELFF. The CDR3 nucleotides read TGTGCCAGCAGCCCCCAGCGGATCCCCCCCGGGGAGCTGTTTTTT. This rearrangement joins TRBV7-8 to TRBJ2-2; perhaps TRBD2 as D (5 bases). This CDR3 region has 15 residues. Germline V gene lookup returns CDR1 SGHVS and CDR2 FQNEAQ. The V and J ends lost 5 bases and 6 bases respectively, with 16 bases between them.

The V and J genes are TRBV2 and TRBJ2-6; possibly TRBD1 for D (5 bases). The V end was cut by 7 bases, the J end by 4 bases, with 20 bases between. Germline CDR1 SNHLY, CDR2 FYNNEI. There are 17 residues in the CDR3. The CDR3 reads CASTLGAYASGANVLTF. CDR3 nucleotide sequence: TGTGCCAGCACCCTAGGGGCCTATGCCTCAGGGGCCAACGTCCTGACTTTC. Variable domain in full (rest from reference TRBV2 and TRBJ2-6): EPEVTQTPSHQVTQMGQEVILRCVPISNHLYFYWYRQILGQKVEFLVSFYNNEISEKSEIFDDQFSVERPDGSNFTLKIRSTKLEDSAMYFCASTLGAYASGANVLTFGAGSRLTVL.

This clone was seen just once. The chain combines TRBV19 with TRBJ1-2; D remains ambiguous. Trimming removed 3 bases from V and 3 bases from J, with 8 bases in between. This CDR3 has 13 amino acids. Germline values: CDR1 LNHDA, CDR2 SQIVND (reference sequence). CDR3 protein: CASSIDTYYGYTF. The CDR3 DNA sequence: TGTGCCAGTAGTATCGACACCTACTATGGCTACACCTTC.